One sample yielded the 2 T cell receptor beta chains listed below, sequenced in a study of somatic mutations in cytotoxic T cells in rheumatoid arthritis. Generated by immunoSEQ multiplex PCR, the TCRdb table keeps only in-frame clones and is missing some. The sample carries 18,000 or so clones, around 79% recorded once. Sequences were obtained from CD8+ T cells sorted from blood. Receptors originate from an adult with rheumatoid arthritis.

The chain employs TRBV9 and TRBJ2-3; 9 bases fit TRBD2. The J segment lost 2 bases and the V segment lost 0 bases, leaving 13 bases of the junction unmatched. Per germline, CDR1 SGDLS and CDR2 YYNGEE. There are 19 residues in the CDR3. CDR3 nucleotide sequence: TGTGCCAGCAGCGTAGTGGTGGCGGGGGGGCTCCCGATCACAGATACGCAGTATTTT. It translates to CASSVVVAGGLPITDTQYF.

This clone occurred a few times. The CDR3 protein is CASSETGSSGGFSGANVLTF. The CDR3 region has the DNA TGCGCCAGCAGTGAGACCGGTTCTAGCGGGGGCTTCTCTGGGGCCAACGTCCTGACTTTC. The rearrangement joins TRBV10-2 to TRBJ2-6; 10 nucleotides align to TRBD2. The germline V gene encodes CDR1 WSHSY and CDR2 SAAADI. The CDR3 is 20 amino acids. V gave up 2 bases and J gave up 0 bases; unmatched junction bases: 10.